The 28 T cell receptor beta chains reported below all come from one sample, sequenced in a study of shared clonotypes between healthy human individuals. Sequencing used immunoSEQ multiplex PCR; TCRdb keeps in-frame clones, though not all of them. The table records roughly 2,000,000 clones, approximately 94% of them present only once. Terminally differentiated effector memory CD45RA+ cells were excluded from the naive CD8 cells, which were CD45RO-negative and positively selected for CCR7. Sequencing was performed on naive CD8+ T cells sorted from blood. All receptors come from a man aged 18-30 years in good health.

The V gene is TRBV5-1, the J gene TRBJ1-6, with D maybe TRBD1 (6 bases). Germline V gives CDR1 SGHRS, CDR2 YFSETQ. V was clipped by 3 bases and J by 7 bases, with 20 bases between them. This CDR3 has 17 residues. CDR3 sequence: CASSSDRRIGYNSPLHF. The CDR3 DNA sequence: TGCGCCAGCAGCTCAGACAGGCGCATAGGGTACAATTCACCCCTCCACTTT.

The chain has TRBV11-2 and TRBJ1-2, with 7 bases that match TRBD1. Germline-derived CDR1 and CDR2 are SGHAT and FQNNGV. The CDR3 is 16 amino acids. V shed 2 bases, J shed 2 bases, and the junction held 8 bases outside the gene matches. The CDR3 protein is CASSLKTSGQNYGYTF. The CDR3 coding sequence is TGTGCCAGCAGCTTAAAAACCTCGGGACAGAACTATGGCTACACCTTC.

This clone was detected many times. The same CDR3 arises from other DNA sequences in this sample as well. The rearrangement uses TRBV30 and TRBJ1-1; D is undetermined. The germline V gene has CDR1 GTSNPN and CDR2 SVGIG (reference sequence). The V end was cut by 0 bases, the J end by 1 base, with 6 bases between. The CDR3 spans 13 residues. The DNA for the CDR3 is TGTGCCTGGAGTGTAGGAGGGAACACTGAAGCTTTCTTT. This sequence encodes CAWSVGGNTEAFF.

The chain links TRBV6-5 to TRBJ2-7; D gene uncertain. Germline loops: CDR1 MNHEY, CDR2 SVGAGI. With 0 bases removed from V and 3 bases from J, the gap between germline ends came to 12 bases. CDR3 length equals 15 residues. The CDR3 coding sequence is TGTGCCAGCAGTTACTCGGGGTTCTCAAACTACGAGCAGTACTTC. Its protein product is CASSYSGFSNYEQYF.

The genes are TRBV27 and TRBJ2-6; D unresolved. Germline V lookup: CDR1 MNHEY, CDR2 SMNVEV (reference sequence). Trimming stripped 3 bases from V and 0 bases from J, with 6 bases between. The CDR3 loop spans 15 amino acids. The CDR3 sequence is CASSLVFSGANVLTF. The CDR3 DNA follows: TGTGCCAGCAGTTTGGTGTTCTCTGGGGCCAACGTCCTGACTTTC.

Details on this clone: A junction boundary mismatches the germline segment, possibly from a read error. The J gene is TRBJ2-7, the V gene TRBV9, with 8 bases lining up with TRBD2. Germline-derived CDR1 and CDR2 are SGDLS and YYNGEE. The length of the CDR3 is 15 residues. The CDR3 sequence is CASSVGLATTYGQYF. As DNA, the CDR3 is TGTGCCAGCAGCGTAGGACTAGCGACGACCTACGGGCAGTACTTC.

CDR3 in amino acids: CASSQDAPGLDEQFF. CDR3 in DNA: TGCGCCAGCAGCCAAGATGCTCCCGGACTAGATGAGCAGTTCTTC. The chain couples TRBV4-1 to TRBJ2-1; 7 bases agree with TRBD2. CDR1 and CDR2 from the germline V gene are MGHRA and YSYEKL. The CDR3 contains 15 residues. Germline trimming cut 0 bases from V and 8 bases from J; bases unmatched to any gene: 7.

Concerning this clone itself: A much bigger clone sits one base away, suggesting this may be a read error. V is TRBV9 and J is TRBJ2-2; D not resolved. Germline assignment: CDR1 SGDLS and CDR2 YYNGEE. This CDR3 contains 12 residues. Trimming cost V 3 bases and J 4 bases, with 4 bases left between them. Here the CDR3 reads CASSEITGELFF. The CDR3, as DNA: TGTGCCAGCAGCGAGATCACCGGGGAGCTGTTTTTT.

V usage is TRBV13 and J usage is TRBJ2-5, with D possibly being TRBD2 (6 bases). Germline loops: CDR1 PRHDT, CDR2 FYEKMQ (reference sequence). The CDR3 length is 15 residues. V lost 4 bases to trimming and J lost 2 bases, with 14 bases between them. The CDR3 coding sequence is TGTGCCAGCAGCTCAAGACCCGGGAGACAAGAGACCCAGTACTTC. It specifies CASSSRPGRQETQYF. Filled out from reference TRBV13 and TRBJ2-5, the complete variable domain reads AAGVIQSPRHLIKEKRETATLKCYPIPRHDTVYWYQQGPGQDPQFLISFYEKMQSDKGSIPDRFSAQQFSDYHSELNMSSLELGDSALYFCASSSRPGRQETQYFGPGTRLLVL.

This clone occurred once. V is TRBV6-1 and J is TRBJ1-4, with TRBD1 matching over 8 bases. CDR3 size: 15 residues. Germline CDR1 MNHNS, CDR2 SASEGT. CDR3 sequence: CARTGRLGAGEKLFF. Here the CDR3 DNA reads TGTGCGCGGACAGGGCGTTTGGGGGCGGGTGAAAAACTGTTTTTT.

The chain combines TRBV11-2 with TRBJ2-7; 7 nucleotides align to TRBD2. CDR1 is SGHAT, CDR2 FQNNGV, per germline. V trimming: 4 bases; J trimming: 0 bases; junction bases outside the gene matches: 9. The CDR3 is made up of 16 amino acids. CDR3 residues: CASSSRGDPSSYEQYF. The CDR3 DNA reads TGTGCCAGCAGCTCCCGGGGGGATCCCTCCTCCTACGAGCAGTACTTC.

This sequence joins TRBV6-5 and TRBJ1-1, with a possible D match to TRBD1 (5 bases). In germline, CDR1 is MNHEY, CDR2 SVGAGI. The CDR3 loop spans 13 amino acids. V was shortened by 5 bases and J by 1 base, with 8 bases between the two germline ends. The chain's CDR3 is CASSHRTNTEAFF. The CDR3 nucleotides are TGTGCCAGCAGTCACAGGACGAACACTGAAGCTTTCTTT.

The gene calls are TRBV4-1 and TRBJ1-5; tentative D call: TRBD1 (6 bases). The V gene lost 0 bases and the J gene lost 1 base, with 7 bases spanning the gap. CDR3 length equals 15 residues. Germline CDR1 is MGHRA and CDR2 is YSYEKL. CDR3 sequence reads: CASSQERGSNQPQHF. The CDR3 region has the DNA TGCGCCAGCAGCCAAGAGAGGGGGAGCAATCAGCCCCAGCATTTT.

The chain couples TRBV13 to TRBJ2-1; no clear D. Germline loops: CDR1 PRHDT, CDR2 FYEKMQ (reference sequence). The CDR3 is 12 amino acids. With 5 bases removed from V and 8 bases from J, the gap between germline ends came to 10 bases. CDR3 in amino acids: CASSALWDEQFF. As DNA, the CDR3 is TGTGCCAGCAGCGCCCTATGGGATGAGCAGTTCTTC.

A single count supports this clone. In DNA, the CDR3 is TGTGCCATCAGTGATGGGGGCGGCCCAGATACGCAGTATTTT. It yields the protein CAISDGGGPDTQYF. V and J are TRBV10-3 and TRBJ2-3; D might be TRBD1 (6 bases). The CDR3 is 14 amino acids. With 3 bases removed from V and 4 bases from J, the gap between germline ends came to 11 bases. The V gene's germline CDR1 is ENHRY and CDR2 SYGVKD.

The chain uses TRBV11-3 and TRBJ2-3; 10 bases agree with TRBD1. Germline CDR1 SGHNT, CDR2 YENEEA. CDR3 size: 15 residues. J lost 3 bases, V lost 5 bases, and 5 bases had no gene match. The CDR3 loop reads CASSQDRGGTDTQYF. CDR3 nucleotides: TGTGCCAGCAGCCAGGACAGGGGGGGGACAGATACGCAGTATTTT.

This clone was detected only once. The chain combines TRBV6-1 with TRBJ2-7; a weak D match, TRBD2 (5 bases). The length of the CDR3 is 15 residues. The V end lost 2 bases, the J end lost 0 bases, and 11 bases lay between the germline ends. The V gene's germline CDR1 is MNHNS and CDR2 SASEGT. CDR3: CASSEWWESSYEQYF. DNA of the CDR3: TGTGCCAGCAGTGAATGGTGGGAGTCCTCCTACGAGCAGTACTTC.

This chain uses TRBV28 with TRBJ2-2, with TRBD2 matching over 8 bases. This CDR3 comprises 16 residues. The trim removed 6 bases at V and 0 bases at J, leaving 6 bases unmatched. Germline V gives CDR1 MDHEN, CDR2 SYDVKM. CDR3 bases: TGTGCCAGCAGCCGGGAAGCGGGGGCGAACACCGGGGAGCTGTTTTTT. Its protein is CASSREAGANTGELFF.

The V call is TRBV30, the J call TRBJ2-7; D perhaps matches TRBD2 (6 bases). The CDR3 covers 15 residues. V was cut by 0 bases and J by 3 bases, with 15 bases left in between. The germline V gene has CDR1 GTSNPN and CDR2 SVGIG (reference sequence). DNA of the CDR3: TGTGCCTGGAGTGTTAGTAGCGGTTCGGACTACGAGCAGTACTTC. It translates to CAWSVSSGSDYEQYF.

This rearrangement joins TRBV2 to TRBJ2-2, with D perhaps matching TRBD1 or TRBD2 (5 bases each). Germline values: CDR1 SNHLY, CDR2 FYNNEI. V lost 10 bases and J lost 1, with 10 bases in between. CDR3 size: 13 residues. In DNA, the CDR3 is TGTGCCACCGGGACGGGGAACACCGGGGAGCTGTTTTTT. Residues: CATGTGNTGELFF. Looking up the rest from reference TRBV2 and TRBJ2-2 gives the full variable domain: EPEVTQTPSHQVTQMGQEVILRCVPISNHLYFYWYRQILGQKVEFLVSFYNNEISEKSEIFDDQFSVERPDGSNFTLKIRSTKLEDSAMYFCATGTGNTGELFFGEGSRLTVL.

J is TRBJ2-1 and V is TRBV23-1, with D maybe TRBD2 (6 bases). TRBV23-1 is an ORF, and what it does is uncertain. Trimming left V 4 bases short and J 7 bases short, with 26 bases between. This CDR3 comprises 18 residues. The CDR3 loop is CASSPTEGGLAMVNEQFF. The CDR3 bases are TGCGCCAGCAGTCCCACCGAGGGAGGATTAGCGATGGTAAATGAGCAGTTCTTC.

The chain uses TRBV9 and TRBJ2-3; D is tentatively TRBD1 or TRBD2 (5 bases each). The CDR3 consists of 15 residues. Per the germline V gene, CDR1 is SGDLS and CDR2 is YYNGEE. V lost 3 bases, J lost 4 bases, and 15 bases lay in between. The CDR3 coding sequence is TGTGCCAGCAGCGAGGGGACCTACCATCCAGATACGCAGTATTTT. As protein: CASSEGTYHPDTQYF.

The chain couples TRBV5-6 to TRBJ1-1; D unclear. Trimming removed 0 bases at V and 10 bases at J, with 13 bases between. Germline lookup yields CDR1 SGHDT and CDR2 YYEEEE. The CDR3 consists of 13 residues. CDR3 sequence (DNA): TGTGCCAGCAGCTTGGACATCGCCCGGGTAGCTTTCTTT. Residues: CASSLDIARVAFF.

As concerns this clone: The sample carries other DNA sequences with the same CDR3. This sequence joins TRBV27 and TRBJ2-3, with 11 bases fitting TRBD2. Germline loops: CDR1 MNHEY, CDR2 SMNVEV (reference sequence). Germline trimming cut 5 bases from V and 1 base from J; bases unmatched to any gene: 2. CDR3 length: 15 amino acids. The CDR3, as DNA: TGTGCCAGCAGTCCACTAGCGGGGGGCACAGATACGCAGTATTTT. Protein product: CASSPLAGGTDTQYF.

A word on this clone: The same CDR3 is also encoded by other DNA sequences in this sample. This rearrangement joins TRBV4-1 to TRBJ2-7; 10 bases align to TRBD1. Germline CDR1 reads MGHRA; CDR2 reads YSYEKL. The CDR3 sequence is 15 residues long. Trimming at V came to 1 base and at J to 4 bases, leaving 4 bases not matched to a gene. CDR3 nucleotide sequence: TGCGCCAGCAGCCAAGGGACAGGGGGTAGTTACGAGCAGTACTTC. Amino acid sequence: CASSQGTGGSYEQYF.

This clone showed up just once. Other DNA sequences in the sample encode the same CDR3. The rearrangement uses TRBV11-2 and TRBJ2-7, with D possibly TRBD2 on 6 matching bases. Per germline, CDR1 SGHAT and CDR2 FQNNGV. The V and J ends lost 1 base and 1 base respectively, with 8 bases between them. The CDR3 sequence is 14 residues long. CDR3 residues: CASSLAGGSYEQYF. CDR3 nucleotide sequence: TGTGCCAGCAGCTTAGCAGGAGGGTCCTACGAGCAGTACTTC.

The J gene is TRBJ1-6, the V gene TRBV4-2; 7 positions agree with TRBD1. Germline loops: CDR1 LGHNA, CDR2 YNFKEQ. This CDR3 spans 14 amino acids. J lost 12 bases, V lost 0 bases, and 5 bases had no gene match. CDR3: CASSQDRGPGPLHF. DNA for the CDR3: TGTGCCAGCAGCCAAGATAGGGGGCCTGGACCCCTCCACTTT.

V is TRBV15 and J is TRBJ2-7, with D hard to call. Trimming left V 3 bases short and J 1 base short, with 13 bases between. The CDR3 extends over 15 amino acids. Germline V gives CDR1 LNHNV, CDR2 YYDKDF (reference sequence). The CDR3 reads CATSSVALGSYEQYF. Written as DNA, the CDR3 is TGTGCCACCAGCAGCGTGGCCTTAGGGTCCTACGAGCAGTACTTC.